This entry concerns a single TCR beta chain. Its antigen is undetermined. The sample belongs to a study of cytomegalovirus exposure and HLA in healthy donors. Study-level results: It was reported in a later analysis that an Asian-associated ancestry cluster showed fewer N-insertions than the roughly 670-donor mean. For cytomegalovirus status, the classifier reportedly gave diagnoses with high specificity and sensitivity.

This PCR relied on a set of 60 Vbeta primers and 13 Jbeta primers. Data came from immunoSEQ multiplex PCR; TCRdb stores just in-frame clones and leaves some out. The data hold about 120,000 clones, with around 76% observed a single time. The CDR3 has 12 residues. Germline assignment: CDR1 MNHEY and CDR2 SVGAGI. The V end lost 2 bases, the J end lost 8 bases, and 10 bases lay between the germline ends. This clonotype was obtained from a man between 60 and 75 years old in good health and CMV-seropositive. This chain joins TRBV6-5 and TRBJ2-7, with D perhaps TRBD1 (5 bases). Sequencing was carried out using PBMCs. The CDR3: CASSYSQGKQYF. CDR3 in DNA: TGTGCCAGCAGTTACAGTCAGGGTAAGCAGTACTTC.